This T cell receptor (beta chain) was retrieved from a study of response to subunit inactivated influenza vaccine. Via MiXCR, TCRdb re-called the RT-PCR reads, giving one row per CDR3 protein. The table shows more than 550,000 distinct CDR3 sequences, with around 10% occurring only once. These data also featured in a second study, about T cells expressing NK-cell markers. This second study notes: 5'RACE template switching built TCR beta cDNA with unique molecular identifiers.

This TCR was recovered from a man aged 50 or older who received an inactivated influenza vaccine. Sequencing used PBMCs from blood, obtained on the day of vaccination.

The CDR3 DNA is TGTGCCAGCAGCTTGGGAGCGCGCGGGAGATCCCACGAGCAGTACTTC. This sequence encodes CASSLGARGRSHEQYF. The chain is built from TRBV5-4 and TRBJ2-7, with 7 bases identical to TRBD2. Trimming took 0 bases from V and 5 from J; bases not matched to a gene: 11. Germline loops: CDR1 SGHNT, CDR2 YYREEE (reference sequence). CDR3 length equals 16 residues. The variable domain in full, completed from reference TRBV5-4 and TRBJ2-7, reads ETGVTQSPTHLIKTRGQQVTLRCSSQSGHNTVSWYQQALGQGPQFIFQYYREEENGRGNFPPRFSGLQFPNYSSELNVNALELDDSALYLCASSLGARGRSHEQYFGPGTRLTVT.